This is a list of T cell receptor beta chains from one sample in a study of CD8+CD57+ T cells in acquired aplastic anemia. One entry per CDR3 protein, called by TCRdb with MiXCR from the reads. The sample has hundreds of thousands of distinct CDR3 sequences; around 60% are singletons. Source material: sorted CD4+, CD8+, or CD8+CD57+ T cells (not recorded which) from PBMCs. Receptor source: a human donor with severe aplastic anemia or a healthy control (not recorded which). CDR3s include the opening cysteine and the closing phenylalanine or tryptophan. Fields, in order: D gene, clone size, V gene, J gene, CDR3 protein, CDR3 DNA. A D gene is named only where the DNA matches it firmly. Rows may omit the clone size; those that give it use once, few, many or a size class.

.	.	TRBV10-2	TRBJ2-1	CASLRGGLVNEQFF	TGCGCCAGCCTCAGGGGGGGCCTGGTCAATGAGCAGTTCTTC
TRBD2	.	TRBV29-1	TRBJ2-1	CSGLAGNYNEQFF	TGCAGCGGACTAGCGGGTAACTACAATGAGCAGTTCTTC
.	once	TRBV6-5	TRBJ2-7	CASSEGGGFEQYF	TGTGCCAGCAGTGAAGGCGGAGGGTTCGAGCAGTACTTC
.	many	TRBV6-5	TRBJ2-7	CASSYFIGAEQYF	TGTGCCAGCAGTTACTTTATAGGGGCTGAGCAGTACTTC
.	once	TRBV20-1	TRBJ1-6	CSARSFRDSPLHF	TGCAGTGCTAGAAGCTTCAGGGACTCACCCCTCCACTTT
.	.	TRBV7-8	TRBJ1-5	CASSSQGQSRQPQHF	TGTGCCAGCAGCTCGCAGGGACAATCCCGTCAGCCCCAGCATTTT
.	many	TRBV20-1	TRBJ1-4	CSAREGQGGEKLFF	TGCAGTGCTAGAGAGGGCCAGGGAGGAGAAAAACTGTTTTTT
.	many	TRBV19	TRBJ1-3	CASSQDLSSGNTIYF	TGTGCCAGTAGCCAGGACTTAAGCTCTGGAAACACCATATATTTT
TRBD1	few	TRBV7-2	TRBJ2-1	CASSLDRGNEQFF	TGTGCCAGCAGTTTAGACAGGGGTAATGAGCAGTTCTTC
.	.	TRBV7-9	TRBJ1-1	CASSTTHEAFF	TGTGCCAGCAGCACTACACATGAAGCTTTCTTT
.	.	TRBV7-9	TRBJ2-1	CASSPPVMNEQFF	TGTGCCAGCAGCCCTCCTGTGATGAATGAGCAGTTCTTC
.	many	TRBV20-1	TRBJ1-4	CSAQDEKLFF	TGCAGTGCCCAAGATGAAAAACTGTTTTTT
.	.	TRBV9	TRBJ2-2	CASSPGRAVSSRELFF	TGTGCCAGCAGCCCTGGTCGCGCAGTTAGTAGCCGGGAGCTGTTTTTT
.	many	TRBV9	TRBJ2-1	CASSVAGFSYNEQFF	TGTGCCAGCAGCGTAGCGGGTTTCTCCTACAATGAGCAGTTCTTC
TRBD1	once	TRBV14	TRBJ1-2	CASSQDSEDRRYGYTF	TGTGCCAGCAGCCAAGATAGTGAGGACAGGCGGTACGGCTACACCTTC
.	.	TRBV7-3	TRBJ2-3	CASSEIGGPDTQYF	TGTGCCAGCAGCGAAATCGGGGGTCCGGATACGCAGTATTTT
.	few	TRBV18	TRBJ1-2	CASSYREMGLDYGYTF	TGTGCCAGCTCATACAGGGAGATGGGGCTAGACTATGGCTACACCTTC
.	few	TRBV14	TRBJ2-5	CASSADREYQETQYF	TGTGCCAGCAGCGCAGACCGCGAGTACCAAGAGACCCAGTACTTC
.	.	TRBV9	TRBJ1-6	CASSAGQNNSPLHF	TGTGCCAGCAGCGCAGGACAAAATAATTCACCCCTCCACTTT
.	many	TRBV6-4	TRBJ2-5	CASSDSGVGQETQYF	TGTGCCAGCAGTGACTCAGGGGTGGGCCAAGAGACCCAGTACTTC
TRBD1	.	TRBV7-9	TRBJ2-2	CASSPEGTGHTGELFF	TGTGCCAGCAGCCCAGAAGGGACAGGACACACCGGGGAGCTGTTTTTT
.	.	TRBV20-1	TRBJ1-2	CSASDPGQRGYTF	TGCAGTGCCTCCGACCCGGGACAACGGGGCTACACCTTC